The TCR beta chain under discussion was sequenced for a study of human T cells and chemical hapten exposure (dated by TCRdb to the early 2020s). General notes on the study: For sensitization, 2% DPC in acetone was applied to a roughly 2 cm by roughly 2 cm area of upper inner arm skin. Libraries were combined into a pool for sequencing, and differences in TCR yield between samples came mainly from small differences in library volumes within the pool. For TCR sequencing, blood came from about 29 alopecia patients at anywhere from one to four time points (pre-sensitization, 2, 6 and 24 weeks). Most of the patients in the cohort were female, and the cohort covered alopecia areata with under or over 50% scalp involvement, alopecia totalis and alopecia universalis. Patch testing on the upper back used Finn chambers containing 0.01% DPC, with scoring done after 6 days according to International Contact Dermatitis Research Group standards. Patients additionally received weekly therapeutic DPC doses to the scalp throughout the roughly 25-week study period. Peripheral blood TCR repertoire changes were tracked in vivo in alopecia patients during primary and secondary sensitization to the hapten diphenylcyclopropenone (DPC). Patient blood was sampled pre-sensitization (week 0) and at 2, 6 and about 24 weeks after DPC sensitization. Study-wide conclusions, independent of this receptor: After repeated subsampling, the strength of the expansion versus patch-test correlation and the threshold at which it became significant changed. Expanded TCRs formed significantly more large CDR3 similarity clusters than pre-sensitization or healthy control sets, consistent with antigen-driven responses. DPC sensitization did not change how many TCRs were above 1 in 1000 frequency, and no evidence was found of alterations in global repertoire structure. Alopecia, a presumed autoimmune disease, was present in all patients, so the immune response of the patients might differ from that of healthy individuals. A positive correlation was found between the number of PT1 expanded TCRs and patch test score, with significance reached at thresholds 8, 16 and 32 but not 4.

V is reduced by 4 bases and J by 2 bases, leaving a spacing of 12 bases between them. Taken from cysteine to phenylalanine, the CDR3 has 15 residues. The CDR3 DNA has 45 bases and is translated from base 1. CDR1 SGHAT and CDR2 FQNNGV are derived from the germline V gene. The library was generated by RACE. Instrument on record: NextSeq 500. During library preparation, unique molecular identifiers were attached to individual cDNA molecules so that TCRs could be counted in a quantitative, reproducible way. For every blood RNA sample, sequencing covered both the TCR alpha and TCR beta chains. The source study handled its data this way. The median number of TCRs per sample was some 100,000, ranging from about 23,224 to 690,600. The Decombinator software suite was used to annotate V, J and CDR3 in the TCR reads. To make PS versus PT1 abundance plots, every sample was subsampled to the same number of TCRs (28,000). TCRs were defined as expanded if absent before sensitization and observed at least eight times at the 2-week time point. TCRdb reworked the public reads: Q25 trimming with fastp, MiXCR clone assembly, productive beta chains retained. Each CDR3 protein gets just one entry, which takes the most common genes and DNA from the rows behind it. The V and J calls, along with clone size, are taken from TCRdb and not from the paper's own processing. The sample table shows approximately 88,000 distinct CDR3 sequences, and 10% to 15% are seen once. Approximately 6% of the sample goes to the ten largest clones.

Reading the label with the study, this specimen's time point is: patch test 3, about 24 weeks after DPC sensitization. The treatment or condition label, as the study defines it: therapeutic diphenylcyclopropenone sensitization with weekly scalp DPC. At each patch-test visit, blood was drawn before the patch test was applied. Eligible patients were aged 18 to 70, diagnosed with alopecia, deemed suitable for DPC therapy, and excluded if pregnant. Total RNA was extracted from unfractionated whole blood that had been collected in Tempus Blood RNA tubes. Worth noting for this clonotype: There is no known antigen for this receptor. The input lacks base qualities; no much larger clone sits a single base away.

Rearrangement joined TRBV11-2 to TRBJ2-1; a tentative D match to TRBD2 spans 6 bases. The origin of this receptor is a woman aged 50 to 65 with alopecia areata. Some clones in this sample may be carry-over from other donors' samples. The sample here was whole blood, taken in connection with sensitization to the hapten diphenylcyclopropenone (DPC). The DNA is TGTGCCAGCAGCTCGATGCGACTAGCCTACAATGAGCAGTTCTTC. This encodes CASSSMRLAYNEQFF.